What follows describes a single T cell receptor (beta chain). This sample was taken from a study of blood T cell repertoires in COVID-19. About the study: Specimens from acute and convalescent COVID-19 originated in the United States, Italy and Spain.

CDR1 and CDR2 from the germline V gene are SEHNR and FQNEAQ (reference sequence). The length of the CDR3 is 14 residues. Trimming shortened V by 4 bases and J by 1 base, and 11 bases separated the two germline ends. The protocol was immunoSEQ multiplex PCR, while the TCRdb copy is restricted to in-frame clones and leaves out a portion. Of approximately 280,000 clones in the sample, around 92% were seen once. In terms of age and location, participants ranged from roughly 18 to 90 years and lived in about two dozen US areas. The recovered donors of Cohort 3 showed two negative PCRs, clearance, or symptom resolution.

The chain links TRBV7-9 to TRBJ2-7; D is perhaps TRBD2 (6 bases). Source material: PBMCs or T cells enriched from blood (not recorded which). The sequence derives from a woman between 55 and 75 years old who had recovered from COVID-19. The CDR3 is CASSSQGGSYEQYF. For the CDR3, the DNA is TGTGCCAGCAGCTCCCAGGGAGGTTCCTACGAGCAGTACTTC.